The 9 T cell receptor beta chains below all came from one sample that was sequenced in a study of Graves' ophthalmopathy and Graves' hyperthyroidism. CDR3 regions of TCR beta were amplified from RNA transcripts. Second-round multiplex PCR followed a first-round RT-PCR using HTBI primers. TCRdb redid the calling of the multiplex PCR reads with MiXCR, one entry per CDR3 protein. The table includes approximately 1.2 million distinct CDR3 sequences, roughly two fifths detected once. The sample comprised peripheral blood or thyroid tissue (not recorded which). These receptors were collected from an adult man with Graves' hyperthyroidism.

Points on this clonotype: At one end the junction does not follow the germline gene, possibly because of a read error. The chain recombines TRBV7-9 with TRBJ1-4; D might be TRBD1 (5 bases). This CDR3 region has 14 residues. Germline V CDR1 and CDR2: SEHNR, FQNEAQ (reference sequence). CDR3 loop: CASNSGSSDEKLFF. CDR3 nucleotide sequence: TGCGCCAGCAACTCAGGGTCGTCGGATGAAAAACTGTTTTTT.

This clonotype appeared a few times. CDR3 nucleotides: TGTGCCAGCACAAACATTGAAGGCCGGAGGGCCTACGAGCAGTACTTC. This sequence encodes CASTNIEGRRAYEQYF. The chain has TRBV10-3 and TRBJ2-7; a possible D gene is TRBD2 (6 bases). This CDR3 spans 16 amino acids. The V gene's germline CDR1 is ENHRY and CDR2 SYGVKD. The V end lost 10 bases, the J end lost 2 bases, and 24 bases lay between the germline ends.

This clonotype has a count of ten or more. The gene calls are TRBV12-3 or TRBV12-4 and TRBJ1-5; 7 bases are a match to TRBD1. The CDR3 runs to 14 residues. The V and J ends lost 3 bases and 4 bases, in that order; junction bases with no gene match: 3. CDR3: CASSFGTENQPQHF. CDR3 coding DNA: TGTGCCAGCAGTTTCGGGACAGAAAATCAGCCCCAGCATTTT.

In the case of this clonotype: Since no conserved phenylalanine or tryptophan closes the CDR3, a read error is the likely cause. Because the CDR3's place on the DNA is in doubt, the DNA is left out and the CDR3 is given as listed by TCRdb. The genes are TRBV7-9 and TRBJ1-3. Germline lookup yields CDR1 SEHNR and CDR2 FQNEAQ (reference sequence). The CDR3 length is 9 residues, termini included. The CDR3 sequence is CASSLGGLA.

V is TRBV12-3 or TRBV12-4 and J is TRBJ2-7, with unresolved D. CDR3 length: 15 amino acids. The V gene lost 6 bases and the J gene lost 2 bases, with 17 bases spanning the gap. The CDR3 reads CASRNPLYGPYEQYF. The CDR3 DNA sequence: TGTGCCAGCAGAAACCCCCTATACGGACCCTACGAGCAGTACTTC.

The chain joins TRBV9 to TRBJ2-7; tentatively, D is TRBD2 (6 bases). CDR3 length: 15 amino acids. Germline CDR1 is SGDLS and CDR2 is YYNGEE. The ends were cut back, 5 bases at V and 0 bases at J, with 15 bases in the middle. CDR3 DNA: TGTGCCAGCAGTACCTGGAGGGGATCCTCCTACGAGCAGTACTTC. Translating gives CASSTWRGSSYEQYF.

This clonotype was observed a handful of times. The rearrangement joins TRBV6-6 to TRBJ2-5, with 8 bases that match TRBD1. CDR1 and CDR2 (germline): MNHNY, SVGAGI (reference sequence). The CDR3 has 17 amino acids. The V gene end was trimmed by 2 bases and the J gene end by 3 bases; junction bases not matched to a gene: 11. The CDR3 is CASSYGPDRVFEETQYF. CDR3 DNA: TGTGCCAGCAGTTACGGGCCGGACAGGGTGTTTGAAGAGACCCAGTACTTC.

At least ten counts were recorded for this clonotype. The chain carries TRBV7-9 and TRBJ2-5, with a tentative D call TRBD1 (6 bases). The CDR3 is 15 residues long. Germline CDR1 reads SEHNR; CDR2 reads FQNEAQ (reference sequence). Trimming left V 2 bases short and J 4 bases short, with 14 bases between. CDR3 in amino acids: CASSLRKTGLETQYF. The CDR3 DNA follows: TGTGCCAGCAGCTTACGAAAGACAGGACTAGAGACCCAGTACTTC. Using reference TRBV7-9 and TRBJ2-5 for the parts outside the CDR3, the full variable domain is DTGVSQNPRHKITKRGQNVTFRCDPISEHNRLYWYRQTLGQGPEFLTYFQNEAQLEKSRLLSDRFSAERPKGSFSTLEIQRTEQGDSAMYLCASSLRKTGLETQYFGPGTRLLVL.

In its sample, this clonotype was seen a few times. The gene calls are TRBV20-1 and TRBJ2-7, with 13 bases matching TRBD2. CDR1 is DFQATT and CDR2 is SNEGSKA in the germline V gene (reference sequence). Trimming cost V 1 base and J 6 bases; bases outside gene matches: 3. CDR3 length: 14 amino acids. This CDR3 is CSARVTSGGFEQYF. CDR3 nucleotide sequence: TGCAGTGCTAGAGTGACTAGCGGGGGGTTCGAGCAGTACTTC.